The 19 T cell receptor beta chains reported below all come from one sample, sequenced in a study of T cell responses to AZD1222 COVID-19 vaccine. Libraries were prepared by immunoSEQ multiplex PCR; TCRdb keeps only in-frame clonotypes and omits some of them. Among over 150,000 clones listed, less than 90% were seen once. This material consisted of peripheral blood, taken on day 0 of AZD1222 vaccination. These receptors originate from an adult in good health.

J is TRBJ1-5 and V is TRBV19, with 7 bases matching TRBD1. The V gene's germline CDR1 is LNHDA and CDR2 SQIVND (reference sequence). Unmatched junction bases numbered 5, after V lost 6 bases and J lost 0 bases. There are 15 residues in the CDR3. The CDR3 sequence is CASRLTGVSNQPQHF. CDR3 in DNA: TGTGCCAGTAGGCTAACAGGGGTTAGCAATCAGCCCCAGCATTTT. The full variable domain, rest sourced from reference TRBV19 and TRBJ1-5, is DGGITQSPKYLFRKEGQNVTLSCEQNLNHDAMYWYRQDPGQGLRLIYYSQIVNDFQKGDIAEGYSVSREKKESFPLTVTSAQKNPTAFYLCASRLTGVSNQPQHFGDGTRLSIL.

This rearrangement joins TRBV6-5 to TRBJ2-3; possibly TRBD1 or TRBD2 for D (5 bases each). Deletions cut 6 bases from V and 0 bases from J, with 10 bases between. Per the germline V gene, CDR1 is MNHEY and CDR2 is SVGAGI. This CDR3 comprises 14 residues. As DNA, the CDR3 is TGTGCCAGCAGGGGGGAAATTAGCACAGATACGCAGTATTTT. It yields the protein CASRGEISTDTQYF.

This sequence joins TRBV3-1 (or the pseudogene TRBV3-2) and TRBJ2-1; TRBD1 aligns across 11 bases. V trimming: 5 bases; J trimming: 3 bases; junction bases outside the gene matches: 3. This CDR3 has 15 amino acids. Germline V gene lookup returns CDR1 LGHDT and CDR2 YNNKEL (reference sequence). The CDR3 DNA reads as TGTGCCAGCAGCGTGGGACAGGGGGGCTACAATGAGCAGTTCTTC. Encoded protein: CASSVGQGGYNEQFF.

This clone was seen once. The gene calls are TRBV15 and TRBJ1-2; D is possibly TRBD1 (6 bases). Germline V CDR1 and CDR2: LNHNV, YYDKDF (reference sequence). The length of the CDR3 is 15 residues. V lost 4 bases to trimming and J lost 5 bases, with 17 bases between them. The CDR3, as DNA: TGTGCCACCAGCAAGGAGCTGGGGGGCGCATATGGCTACACCTTC. It translates to CATSKELGGAYGYTF.

This chain connects TRBV18 to TRBJ1-5; D is undetermined. CDR3 size: 14 residues. V lost 3 bases to trimming and J lost 7 bases, with 13 bases between them. The V gene's germline CDR1 is KGHSH and CDR2 LQKENI. CDR3 residues: CASSPSGRGQPQHF. CDR3 coding DNA: TGTGCCAGCTCACCTTCGGGGAGAGGACAGCCCCAGCATTTT.

The chain employs TRBV19 and TRBJ2-2, with 10 positions matching TRBD2. This CDR3 has 15 amino acids. CDR1 LNHDA and CDR2 SQIVND come from the germline V gene (reference sequence). V trimming: 2 bases; J trimming: 6 bases; junction bases outside the gene matches: 3. Here the CDR3 DNA reads TGTGCCAGTAGTATAAGCGGGGGGGCCGCCGGGGAGCTGTTTTTT. Its protein is CASSISGGAAGELFF.

V is TRBV6-5 and J is TRBJ1-2; 9 nucleotides align to TRBD1. The germline V gene encodes CDR1 MNHEY and CDR2 SVGAGI. Trimming took 5 bases from V and 7 from J; bases not matched to a gene: 8. The CDR3 consists of 14 residues. CDR3 in amino acids: CASSQLGTGLGYTF. The DNA for the CDR3 is TGTGCCAGCAGTCAACTGGGGACAGGGCTTGGCTACACCTTC.

The chain recombines TRBV6-5 with TRBJ2-3; 8 bases map to TRBD1. V lost 3 bases, J lost 1 base, and 6 bases stayed unmatched. This CDR3 is 16 amino acids long. Germline values: CDR1 MNHEY, CDR2 SVGAGI. CDR3 sequence: CASSYGAGGGTDTQYF. Written as DNA, the CDR3 is TGTGCCAGCAGTTATGGGGCAGGGGGCGGCACAGATACGCAGTATTTT.

This sequence joins TRBV25-1 and TRBJ2-7; tentatively, D is TRBD1 (8 bases). The germline CDR1 and CDR2 sequences are MGHDK and SYGVNS. Trimming pared 6 bases from V and 1 base from J, leaving 16 bases between. The CDR3 loop spans 15 amino acids. For the CDR3, the DNA is TGTGCCAGCAGGGGAGGGACAGGCCTGTCCTACGAGCAGTACTTC. Encoded protein: CASRGGTGLSYEQYF.

This rearrangement joins TRBV7-2 to TRBJ1-5; possible D gene TRBD1, 5 bases. The germline V and J ends were trimmed by 3 bases and 2 bases, with 8 bases remaining between them. CDR1 and CDR2 (germline): SGHTA, FQGNSA. The CDR3 loop spans 14 amino acids. The chain's CDR3 is CASSFVGGNQPQHF. CDR3 DNA: TGTGCCAGCAGCTTTGTGGGGGGCAATCAGCCCCAGCATTTT.

V gene TRBV6-1 combines with J gene TRBJ2-7; D is unclear. The V and J ends lost 1 base and 2 bases respectively, with 9 bases between them. This CDR3 is 14 amino acids long. The V gene's germline CDR1 is MNHNS and CDR2 SASEGT. The CDR3 is CASSEGVEPYEQYF. CDR3 bases: TGTGCCAGCAGTGAAGGTGTGGAGCCCTACGAGCAGTACTTC.

The CDR3 DNA follows: TGTGCCAGCAGCGTTACTAGCGGGGGGGAGACCCAGTACTTC. Protein product: CASSVTSGGETQYF. The V call is TRBV9, the J call TRBJ2-5; 12 nucleotides line up with TRBD2. The germline CDR1 and CDR2 sequences are SGDLS and YYNGEE. The CDR3 is 14 amino acids. J lost 5 bases, V lost 2 bases, and 1 base had no gene match.

This chain connects TRBV18 to TRBJ2-1; tentatively, D is TRBD2 (6 bases). CDR3 length equals 13 residues. The V end was cut by 7 bases, the J end by 1 base, with 8 bases between. Germline V gene data show CDR1 as KGHSH and CDR2 as LQKENI. The DNA of the CDR3 is TGTGCCAGCTGGGACTTATCCTACAATGAGCAGTTCTTC. This gives the protein CASWDLSYNEQFF.

CDR3 DNA sequence: TGTGCCAGCAGGCTAGCGGTCTCTGGGGCCAACGTCCTGACTTTC. Its translation is CASRLAVSGANVLTF. The chain is built from TRBV7-8 and TRBJ2-6; 7 bases map to TRBD2. V gave up 6 bases and J gave up 0 bases; unmatched junction bases: 2. The CDR3 runs to 15 residues. Germline-derived CDR1 and CDR2 are SGHVS and FQNEAQ.

This chain's CDR3 is CASSLVPGQGGSPLHF. The CDR3 bases are TGTGCCAGCAGCTTAGTCCCGGGACAGGGGGGTTCACCCCTCCACTTT. V usage is TRBV7-9 and J usage is TRBJ1-6; 11 nucleotides align to TRBD1. Trimming removed 1 base from V and 9 bases from J; junction bases left unmatched: 5. The germline CDR1 and CDR2 sequences are SEHNR and FQNEAQ (reference sequence). The CDR3 covers 16 residues. The variable domain in full, completed from reference TRBV7-9 and TRBJ1-6, reads DTGVSQNPRHKITKRGQNVTFRCDPISEHNRLYWYRQTLGQGPEFLTYFQNEAQLEKSRLLSDRFSAERPKGSFSTLEIQRTEQGDSAMYLCASSLVPGQGGSPLHFGNGTRLTVT.

The J gene is TRBJ2-7, the V gene TRBV7-9; D might be TRBD2 (5 bases). This CDR3 is built from 14 residues. Germline CDR1 and CDR2: SEHNR and FQNEAQ (reference sequence). V lost 5 bases, J lost 3 bases, and 14 bases lay in between. The CDR3 here is CASSRGSGDYEQYF. The CDR3 DNA reads TGTGCCAGCAGCCGTGGATCCGGGGACTACGAGCAGTACTTC.

This chain links TRBV4-2 with TRBJ1-1; unclear D gene. The length of the CDR3 is 15 residues. Trimming removed 0 bases from V and 0 bases from J, with 8 bases in between. CDR1 and CDR2 from the germline V gene are LGHNA and YNFKEQ. CDR3 in DNA: TGTGCCAGCAGCCAAGATCCCGTAATGAACACTGAAGCTTTCTTT. It translates to CASSQDPVMNTEAFF.

V gene TRBV12-3 or TRBV12-4 combines with J gene TRBJ1-2, with D tentatively TRBD1 (5 bases). Trimming removed 11 bases at V and 8 bases at J, with 15 bases between. This CDR3 has 11 amino acids. The CDR3 loop reads CALRGGLGYTF. CDR3 DNA: TGTGCCCTCCGGGGGGGTTTAGGCTACACCTTC.

The chain couples TRBV7-9 to TRBJ2-3; 8 positions agree with TRBD1. CDR1 SEHNR and CDR2 FQNEAQ come from the germline V gene (reference sequence). The CDR3 spans 15 residues. The V segment lost 4 bases and the J segment 1 base; nucleotides outside the gene matches: 4. DNA for the CDR3: TGTGCCAGCAGCTACGACAGGGGTGGCACAGATACGCAGTATTTT. It is translated as CASSYDRGGTDTQYF. The complete variable domain, with remaining parts taken from reference TRBV7-9 and TRBJ2-3, reads DTGVSQNPRHKITKRGQNVTFRCDPISEHNRLYWYRQTLGQGPEFLTYFQNEAQLEKSRLLSDRFSAERPKGSFSTLEIQRTEQGDSAMYLCASSYDRGGTDTQYFGPGTRLTVL.